This paragraph reports one TCR beta chain. As yet, its antigen is unknown. The beta constant-region primer was an equimolar mix of two oligonucleotides covering TRBC1 and TRBC2. The ligated cDNA underwent four PCR rounds using SP2 and nested alpha and beta constant-region primers. TCRdb fed the UMI-ligation and nested PCR reads into MiXCR, producing one record per CDR3 protein. Of 120,000 to 150,000 distinct CDR3 sequences listed, 15% to 25% are singletons. The record originates from a study of naive and memory T cell subsets. The study's findings and limits: Clonotypes here are unpaired alpha or beta chain sequences. Especially in CD8 cells, naive repertoires contained a few larger clonotypes, possibly CD45RA-re-expressing memory cells.

The V gene lost 0 bases and the J gene lost 2 bases, with 13 bases spanning the gap. The CDR3 covers 17 residues. The V gene's germline CDR1 is SGHVS and CDR2 FQNEAQ. This chain joins TRBV7-8 and TRBJ2-2, with D possibly being TRBD1 (5 bases). The TCR originated in a human donor in good health. Sequenced: naive CD8+ T cells from blood. CDR3 amino acids: CASSLAVLGANTGELFF. DNA for the CDR3: TGTGCCAGCAGCTTAGCCGTTCTTGGGGCCAACACCGGGGAGCTGTTTTTT.